Detailed here is one T cell receptor beta chain. Its antigen is undetermined. The data derive from a study of blood T cells in healthy people across ages. Trimming left V 4 bases short and J 2 bases short, with 15 bases between. Germline V gene lookup returns CDR1 SGDLS and CDR2 YYNGEE. The CDR3 consists of 15 residues. Primers used in a second PCR of roughly 6 to 11 cycles were a sample-barcoded 5' primer and a J-beta primer mix. One entry per CDR3 protein results from TCRdb running MiXCR on the 5' RACE reads. This sample has roughly 800,000 distinct CDR3 sequences; roughly 24% occur once, and the top ten carry less than 3.5%. Points from the study as a whole: No conclusive comparison of naive versus antigen-experienced cells was possible with unsorted PBMCs.

A further study also used this sample, focusing on T cells of mothers and their children.

This sequence joins TRBV9 and TRBJ2-5, with TRBD2 as a possible D gene (6 bases). Sequencing input: blood. This sequence was found in a boy between 5 and 17 years old in good health. CDR3 sequence (DNA): TGTGCCAGCAGCAACGGGACTCTCGAACAAGAGACCCAGTACTTC. This encodes CASSNGTLEQETQYF.